This T cell receptor (beta chain) was retrieved from a study of T cells in Graves' hyperthyroidism and ophthalmopathy (dated by TCRdb to between 2018 and 2020). For the study in its entirety: Peripheral blood was sampled at the time of initial diagnosis, prior to any treatment. TCR V-J signatures able to tell the groups apart were searched for in a discovery cohort of approximately 95 patients, of whom 43 had Graves' ophthalmopathy and some 60 had stable Graves' hyperthyroidism. Prospective prediction of ophthalmopathy was tested in an independent validation cohort of some 19 hyperthyroidism patients and some 17 patients who later progressed to ophthalmopathy. The 85 to 100 discovery patients were divided at random into training and test sets in a 7:3 ratio. In roughly six Graves' hyperthyroidism patients, the study also compared T-cell repertoires from thyroid tissue with T-cell repertoires from blood. Once sampling was done, hyperthyroidism patients were given methimazole at a starting dose of 30 mg daily, whereas ophthalmopathy patients were given high-dose intravenous methylprednisolone. TCR Vbeta CDR3 sequencing of around 130 peripheral blood samples (roughly 41 ophthalmopathy, about 74 hyperthyroidism and around 17 progressor patients) is reported in the paper. What the research found in general, with its limitations: Ophthalmopathy was separated from stable hyperthyroidism by a 13 V-J signature model, with around 90% sensitivity and about 84% specificity obtained in cross-validation and 80%/75% obtained in testing. Most expanded thyroid clonotypes (frequency above 0.001) were also detected in blood, a finding suggesting that blood repertoires may reflect thyroid immune responses. In validation, the model predicted progression to ophthalmopathy a median of approximately 6.6 months before onset, with about 70% sensitivity and just under 75% specificity. Sample size was not statistically predetermined, and investigators were not blinded to group allocation.

The TCR beta CDR3 regions were amplified from RNA transcripts. The TCR CDR3 was subjected to a first round of RT-PCR using the HTBI primer set and the Qiagen OneStep RT-PCR kit. Libraries were constructed in a second round of multiplex PCR, after which size selection and purification were carried out. The libraries were sequenced on an Illumina HiSeq2000 using paired-end 100 bp reads. The source study handled its data this way. SOAPnuke was used to process the raw data, removing reads that contained adapters or uncalled bases, had a mean Phred below 15, or lacked an exact match to the constant primer or identifier. COPE v1.2.5 was used to merge the high-quality paired reads, and each unique nucleotide sequence was defined as a clonotype. Clonotypes were aligned to IMGT TRBV, TRBD and TRBJ reference segments using MiTCR v1.1. Only V-J combinations with frequency above 0.0001, covering roughly 99% of repertoires, were analysed. The TCS score was defined as F50 (clonal expansion) divided by E x V (chaos), with BLOSUM62-based TCRdist calculated between CDR3 peptides within each V-J. Welch's t-statistics and random forest reduced around 510 V-J features to 13, which were used in a naive Bayes classifier (R e1071). The raw public reads went through TCRdb reprocessing: fastp at Q25, MiXCR clone calling, in-frame beta chains kept. Rows merge per CDR3 protein into single entries with the most common DNA and genes. TCRdb's processing, not the authors', yielded these V and J calls. This sample gives nearly 600,000 distinct CDR3 sequences in total; 11% to 15% of them show up just once. The ten largest clones represent 5.8% of the sample.

Hyperthyroidism patients were newly diagnosed, with disease duration under 2 months, and aged 18 to 65 years. Any patient with an uncontrolled infection, another autoimmune disease, pregnancy or lactation was excluded. Diagnoses were established on the basis of clinical symptoms, serum thyroxine and TRAb, thyroid ultrasound, and orbital computed tomography. Blood from progressor patients was drawn when they were first diagnosed with hyperthyroidism, before any ophthalmopathy symptoms appeared. PBMCs were separated from under 12 ml of fresh peripheral blood using Ficoll-Paque density gradient centrifugation. Progressor patients were initially diagnosed with Graves' hyperthyroidism and developed ophthalmopathy during follow-up. Total RNA was extracted using Trizol reagent, and RNA quality was assessed on an Agilent 2100 Bioanalyzer. Spanning cysteine to phenylalanine, the CDR3 consists of 15 amino acids. CDR3 DNA is the only sequence kept; it has 45 bases, read in frame from the first base. The germline V gene (reference sequence) yields SGHNT for CDR1 and YYREEE for CDR2. Between the V and J ends, shortened by 0 bases and 0 bases respectively, the junction contains 7 bases.

With regard to this clonotype: Its cognate antigen has yet to be identified. Base qualities are not provided; no much larger clone lies one nucleotide away.

This chain joins TRBV5-4 to TRBJ1-3, with the D gene uncertain. The TCR sequence derives from a woman aged 30 to 39 with Graves' hyperthyroidism that later progressed to Graves' ophthalmopathy. The sequencing input was blood. The CDR3: CASSLGHGSGNTIYF. The DNA sequence reads TGTGCCAGCAGCTTGGGACACGGCTCTGGAAACACCATATATTTT.